A single sample is the source of the 14 T cell receptor beta chains below, sequenced in a study of T cells in tuberculosis. This table comes from immunoSEQ multiplex PCR, and its TCRdb copy is limited to in-frame clones, with some not included. The sample holds around 30,000 clones, approximately 93% seen once. The sequenced material came from PBMCs. The source of these receptors is a donor aged 10-29 years with latent tuberculosis or without tuberculosis infection.

This rearrangement joins TRBV14 to TRBJ2-7; 7 nucleotides agree with TRBD1. V dropped 4 bases and J dropped 3; count of bases not matched to a gene: 18. Germline V gene data show CDR1 as SGHDN and CDR2 as FVKESK. This CDR3 is 18 amino acids long. The CDR3 DNA is TGTGCCAGCAGCCCCAAATCTTCCGAAGACAGGGTGTTCTACGAGCAGTACTTC. It is translated as CASSPKSSEDRVFYEQYF.

This chain links TRBV5-1 with TRBJ1-2, with TRBD1 identical over 8 bases. The J segment lost 4 bases and the V segment lost 2 bases, leaving 10 bases of the junction unmatched. The CDR3 loop spans 16 amino acids. Germline lookup yields CDR1 SGHRS and CDR2 YFSETQ. CDR3 DNA: TGCGCCAGCAGCTTTTGGTCAGGGGGCGCTCTCTATGGCTACACCTTC. This translates into CASSFWSGGALYGYTF.

V is TRBV20-1 and J is TRBJ2-7, with TRBD1 as a possible D gene (6 bases). The CDR3 contains 11 residues. Germline assignment: CDR1 DFQATT and CDR2 SNEGSKA (reference sequence). CDR3 loop: CSRQVRDEQYF. CDR3 bases: TGCAGCCGACAGGTACGCGACGAGCAGTACTTC.

The V call is TRBV19, the J call TRBJ2-7, with D possibly matching TRBD1 (7 bases). V shed 4 bases and J shed 4 bases, with 29 bases lying between them. The CDR3 covers 19 residues. Germline-derived CDR1 and CDR2 are LNHDA and SQIVND (reference sequence). The CDR3 here is CASSSRIKNGTAGFYEQYF. The CDR3 nucleotides are TGTGCCAGTAGTAGCCGGATTAAGAACGGGACAGCGGGCTTTTACGAGCAGTACTTC.

This clone showed up just once. J is TRBJ2-4 and V is TRBV5-1; 7 nucleotides line up with TRBD1. Unmatched junction bases numbered 3, after V lost 4 bases and J lost 2 bases. The CDR3 is 14 amino acids. From germline, CDR1 is SGHRS and CDR2 YFSETQ. The chain's CDR3 is CASSPGQSKNIQYF. CDR3 bases: TGCGCCAGCAGCCCGGGACAGTCCAAAAACATTCAGTACTTC. Full variable domain (outside the CDR3, taken from reference TRBV5-1 and TRBJ2-4): KAGVTQTPRYLIKTRGQQVTLSCSPISGHRSVSWYQQTPGQGLQFLFEYFSETQRNKGNFPGRFSGRQFSNSRSEMNVSTLELGDSALYLCASSPGQSKNIQYFGAGTRLSVL.

V and J are TRBV4-3 and TRBJ1-2; 7 bases map to TRBD1. Germline lookup yields CDR1 LGHNA and CDR2 YSLEER. J gave up 4 bases and V 0 bases, and 2 bases lay outside the gene matches. The CDR3 is 14 residues long. CDR3 amino acids: CASSQETGPYGYTF. The CDR3 DNA reads as TGCGCCAGCAGCCAAGAGACAGGGCCCTATGGCTACACCTTC.

The V gene is TRBV7-9, the J gene TRBJ2-1, with 8 bases lining up with TRBD2. J lost 10 bases, V lost 5 bases, and 13 bases had no gene match. Germline CDR1 SEHNR, CDR2 FQNEAQ (reference sequence). CDR3 size: 15 residues. CDR3 nucleotide sequence: TGTGCCAGCAGCCTGGAGCGGGAGCTTCTCATCGAGCAGTTCTTC. This gives the protein CASSLERELLIEQFF.

The chain recombines TRBV27 with TRBJ1-2; D not certain. This CDR3 has 13 residues. Trimming took off 4 bases at V and 2 bases at J, with 8 bases between the two ends. Germline V gene lookup returns CDR1 MNHEY and CDR2 SMNVEV (reference sequence). CDR3 loop: CASSYNSNYGYTF. In DNA form, the CDR3 reads TGTGCCAGCAGTTACAACAGCAACTATGGCTACACCTTC.

This chain uses TRBV5-6 with TRBJ2-3; D is unresolved. V was cut by 6 bases and J by 11 bases, with 13 bases left in between. Germline loops: CDR1 SGHDT, CDR2 YYEEEE. This CDR3 contains 11 residues. In DNA form, the CDR3 reads TGTGCCAGCACCAATCCCTCAGGGCAGTATTTT. This codes for CASTNPSGQYF. Full variable domain (outside the CDR3, taken from reference TRBV5-6 and TRBJ2-3): DAGVTQSPTHLIKTRGQQVTLRCSPKSGHDTVSWYQQALGQGPQFIFQYYEEEERQRGNFPDRFSGHQFPNYSSELNVNALLLGDSALYLCASTNPSGQYFGPGTRLTVL.

This chain links TRBV4-1 with TRBJ2-3; 8 bases agree with TRBD2. Germline assignment: CDR1 MGHRA and CDR2 YSYEKL. There are 15 residues in the CDR3. With V trimmed by 1 base and J by 4 bases, 4 bases remained unmatched. The CDR3 DNA is TGCGCCAGCAGCCAAGGCGGGGGGACATCAGATACGCAGTATTTT. Encoded protein: CASSQGGGTSDTQYF.

The chain employs TRBV14 and TRBJ2-1, with 11 bases that match TRBD2. Looked up from germline, CDR1 is SGHDN and CDR2 is FVKESK. The CDR3 is made up of 18 amino acids. J gave up 7 bases and V 4 bases, and 15 bases lay outside the gene matches. The CDR3 loop is CASSPRIRSGRVGNEQFF. For the CDR3, the DNA is TGTGCCAGCAGCCCGCGGATCCGTAGCGGGAGGGTAGGGAATGAGCAGTTCTTC.

The gene calls are TRBV6-6 and TRBJ2-2; TRBD2 agrees at 7 bases. The trim removed 6 bases at V and 5 bases at J, leaving 3 bases unmatched. Germline V CDR1 and CDR2: MNHNY, SVGAGI (reference sequence). The CDR3 totals 13 residues. CDR3: CASRGTTTGELFF. As DNA, the CDR3 is TGTGCCAGCAGAGGGACTACAACCGGGGAGCTGTTTTTT.

The J gene is TRBJ1-1, the V gene TRBV18; D not resolved. The CDR3 extends over 15 amino acids. Germline CDR1 is KGHSH and CDR2 is LQKENI. Trimming shortened V by 1 base and J by 1 base, and 10 bases separated the two germline ends. In DNA, the CDR3 is TGTGCCAGCTCACCACAGGACTATTGGAACACTGAAGCTTTCTTT. Encoded protein: CASSPQDYWNTEAFF.

The chain couples TRBV7-2 to TRBJ2-3; D might be TRBD2 (6 bases). V lost 5 bases and J lost 3, with 15 bases in between. Looked up from germline, CDR1 is SGHTA and CDR2 is FQGNSA. The CDR3 has 15 amino acids. CDR3 protein: CASSEDYLSTDTQYF. The CDR3 DNA sequence: TGTGCCAGCAGCGAGGACTATTTGAGTACAGATACGCAGTATTTT.